The 12 T cell receptor beta chains presented below share a single source sample, sequenced in a study of neurological immune-mediated disorders. TCRdb ran MiXCR on the 5' RACE reads and lists one entry per CDR3 protein. The sample has 81,000 or so distinct CDR3 sequences, roughly 4.8% seen once; the top ten hold 2% to 2.5%. The source material was PBMCs. The source of these receptors is a woman aged 25 to 39 with multiple sclerosis.

This clonotype was detected ten times or more. The chain carries TRBV29-1 and TRBJ1-4; D may be TRBD1 (6 bases). Germline V gene lookup returns CDR1 SQVTM and CDR2 ANQGSEA. This CDR3 region has 11 residues. The V and J ends lost 7 bases and 6 bases respectively, with 9 bases between them. Here the CDR3 reads CSGGQYEKLFF. The CDR3 DNA follows: TGCAGCGGAGGACAGTATGAAAAACTGTTTTTT.

This clonotype has a handful of counts. This chain links TRBV20-1 with TRBJ1-1; D is possibly TRBD1 (5 bases). Trimming left V 7 bases short and J 3 bases short, with 15 bases between. The germline V gene has CDR1 DFQATT and CDR2 SNEGSKA (reference sequence). The CDR3 loop spans 13 amino acids. In DNA form, the CDR3 reads TGCAGTGTCATACGGGGGGAGTACACTGAAGCTTTCTTT. Its translation: CSVIRGEYTEAFF.

In this sample, this clonotype turned up many times. The V and J genes are TRBV20-1 and TRBJ1-2, with 7 bases lining up with TRBD1. The junction had 8 bases not matched to a gene; V was cut back by 5 bases and J by 8 bases. This CDR3 is 12 amino acids long. The germline V gene has CDR1 DFQATT and CDR2 SNEGSKA (reference sequence). The CDR3 DNA sequence: TGCAGTGCTGGAAAGGGGGCGGGGGGCTACACCTTC. It yields the protein CSAGKGAGGYTF.

Turning to this clonotype: A much larger clonotype is one base distant, so this may be a read error. It is likely a read error, because the conserved phenylalanine at the end of the CDR3 is missing. The chain couples TRBV20-1 to TRBJ2-1; 7 nucleotides align to TRBD1. The V and J ends lost 3 bases and 4 bases, in that order; junction bases with no gene match: 12. The germline V gene has CDR1 DFQATT and CDR2 SNEGSKA (reference sequence). The CDR3 is 16 residues long. The chain's CDR3 is CSASQDSYRGYNEQFL. In DNA, the CDR3 is TGCAGTGCTAGTCAGGATTCGTACAGGGGATACAATGAGCAGTTCCTC.

This clonotype was detected many times. The rearrangement uses TRBV2 and TRBJ2-6, with TRBD2 as a possible D gene (5 bases). V was clipped by 5 bases and J by 3 bases, with 8 bases between them. Germline CDR1 reads SNHLY; CDR2 reads FYNNEI. CDR3 size: 14 residues. In DNA form, the CDR3 reads TGTGCCAGCAGTTCGCGGGTTGGGGCCAACGTCCTGACTTTC. It translates to CASSSRVGANVLTF.

This clonotype was recorded at least ten times. One base away lies a much larger clone, so this may be a sequencing read error. The chain carries TRBV5-5 and TRBJ2-4; 7 nucleotides match TRBD2. The germline gives CDR1 SGHKS, CDR2 YYEKEE (reference sequence). CDR3 size: 15 residues. The CDR3 DNA reads as TGTACCAGCAGCCCCACGCGGCTAGCGGAAAACATTCAGTACTTC. This translates into CTSSPTRLAENIQYF.

This clonotype was recorded at least ten times. The V and J genes are TRBV12-3 or TRBV12-4 and TRBJ1-3, with D maybe TRBD1 (6 bases). Deletions cut 10 bases from V and 3 bases from J, with 13 bases between. There are 13 residues in the CDR3. Here the CDR3 DNA reads TGTGCCACACACAGGGCGGGTGGAAACACCATATATTTT. Residues: CATHRAGGNTIYF.

At least ten counts were recorded for this clonotype. The chain recombines TRBV5-1 with TRBJ1-1; no reliable D call. The V and J ends lost 0 bases and 6 bases respectively, with 9 bases between them. This CDR3 is built from 13 residues. Germline V gene sequence: CDR1 SGHRS, CDR2 YFSETQ. The DNA for the CDR3 is TGCGCCAGCAGCTTGGTATCATCCGCTGAAGCTTTCTTT. This encodes CASSLVSSAEAFF.

Ten or more counts support this clonotype. The chain couples TRBV5-1 to TRBJ1-5; D not certain. V dropped 0 bases and J dropped 4 bases, with 11 bases sitting between them. The germline V gene has CDR1 SGHRS and CDR2 YFSETQ. CDR3 length: 15 residues. The CDR3 nucleotides are TGCGCCAGCAGCTTGGAGGGCAGAACTAATCAGCCCCAGCATTTT. Translation gives CASSLEGRTNQPQHF.

This clonotype was recorded a few times. The CDR3 nucleotides read TGTGCCAGCACGTCCACTAGCGCCGAGCAGTACTTC. It yields the protein CASTSTSAEQYF. The chain recombines TRBV7-2 with TRBJ2-7; the match to TRBD2 covers 7 bases. Germline lookup yields CDR1 SGHTA and CDR2 FQGNSA. The CDR3 totals 12 residues. V lost 7 bases and J lost 6; bases outside the gene matches: 6.

This clonotype was recorded at least ten times. The chain links TRBV12-3 or TRBV12-4 to TRBJ2-5; TRBD2 matches at 15 bases. There are 16 residues in the CDR3. The V and J ends lost 5 bases and 3 bases, in that order; junction bases with no gene match: 4. The CDR3 DNA is TGTGCCAGCAGTCATGGACTAGCGGGGGGGGAAGAGACCCAGTACTTC. Its translation: CASSHGLAGGEETQYF.

This clonotype showed up many times. J is TRBJ1-2 and V is TRBV29-1, with D unclear. Germline CDR1 is SQVTM and CDR2 is ANQGSEA. The CDR3 spans 12 residues. V shed 5 bases and J shed 1 base, with 8 bases lying between them. The CDR3 region is CSVIDLNYGYTF. As DNA, the CDR3 is TGCAGCGTTATCGACCTTAACTATGGCTACACCTTC.